This T cell receptor beta chain was captured by sequencing in a study of T cells in Graves' hyperthyroidism and ophthalmopathy. At least ten counts were recorded for this clonotype. Amplification of TCR beta CDR3 regions was performed using RNA transcripts as template. Carried out on the TCR CDR3, a first-round RT-PCR used the HTBI primer set. TCRdb fed the multiplex PCR reads into MiXCR, producing one record per CDR3 protein. This table has a few hundred thousand distinct CDR3 sequences, roughly 19% appearing once. This CDR3 comprises 14 residues. Trimming cost V 3 bases and J 2 bases, with 12 bases left between them. Germline V gene data show CDR1 as DFQATT and CDR2 as SNEGSKA (reference sequence).

The TCR comes from a man aged 50-59 years with Graves' ophthalmopathy. This chain uses TRBV20-1 with TRBJ2-3; possible D gene TRBD2, 5 bases. Material: blood. This CDR3 is CSASPRLLTDTQYF. DNA for the CDR3: TGCAGTGCTAGCCCTCGACTACTCACAGATACGCAGTATTTT.